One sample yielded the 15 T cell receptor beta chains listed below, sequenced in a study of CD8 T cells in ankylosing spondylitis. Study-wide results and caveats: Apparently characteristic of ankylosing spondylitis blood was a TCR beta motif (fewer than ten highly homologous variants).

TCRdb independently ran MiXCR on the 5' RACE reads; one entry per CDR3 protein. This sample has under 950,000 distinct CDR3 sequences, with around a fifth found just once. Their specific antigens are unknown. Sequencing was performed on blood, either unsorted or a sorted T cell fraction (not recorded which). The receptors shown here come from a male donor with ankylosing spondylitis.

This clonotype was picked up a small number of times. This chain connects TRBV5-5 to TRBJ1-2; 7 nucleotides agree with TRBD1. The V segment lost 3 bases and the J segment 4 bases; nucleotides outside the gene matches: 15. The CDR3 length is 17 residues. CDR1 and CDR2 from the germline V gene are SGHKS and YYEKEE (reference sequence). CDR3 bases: TGTGCCAGCAGCTCCCCTGGTGACAGGGAGCGAATCTATGGCTACACCTTC. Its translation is CASSSPGDRERIYGYTF.

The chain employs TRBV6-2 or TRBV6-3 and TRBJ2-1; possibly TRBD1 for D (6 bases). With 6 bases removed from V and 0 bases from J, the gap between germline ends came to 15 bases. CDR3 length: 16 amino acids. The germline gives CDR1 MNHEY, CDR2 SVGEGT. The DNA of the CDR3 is TGTGCCAGCAGCAACAGGGTGGGGAGCTCCTACAATGAGCAGTTCTTC. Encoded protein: CASSNRVGSSYNEQFF.

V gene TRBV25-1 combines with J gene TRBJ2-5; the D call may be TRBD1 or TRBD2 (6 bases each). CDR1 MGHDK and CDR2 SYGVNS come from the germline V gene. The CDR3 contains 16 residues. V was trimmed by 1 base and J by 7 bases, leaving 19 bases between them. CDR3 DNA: TGTGCCAGCAGTGAATGGGGGGCTGGCCCGGCAGGGACCCAGTACTTC. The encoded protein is CASSEWGAGPAGTQYF. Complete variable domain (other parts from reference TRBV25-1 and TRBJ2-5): EADIYQTPRYLVIGTGKKITLECSQTMGHDKMYWYQQDPGMELHLIHYSYGVNSTEKGDLSSESTVSRIRTEHFPLTLESARPSHTSQYLCASSEWGAGPAGTQYFGPGTRLLVL.

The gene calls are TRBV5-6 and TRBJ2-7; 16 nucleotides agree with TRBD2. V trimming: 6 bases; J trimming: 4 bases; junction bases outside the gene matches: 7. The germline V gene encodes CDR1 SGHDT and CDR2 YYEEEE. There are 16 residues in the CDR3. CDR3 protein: CASKPGLAGGKYEQYF. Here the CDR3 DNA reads TGTGCCAGCAAACCGGGACTAGCGGGAGGGAAATACGAGCAGTACTTC. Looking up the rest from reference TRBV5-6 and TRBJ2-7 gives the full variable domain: DAGVTQSPTHLIKTRGQQVTLRCSPKSGHDTVSWYQQALGQGPQFIFQYYEEEERQRGNFPDRFSGHQFPNYSSELNVNALLLGDSALYLCASKPGLAGGKYEQYFGPGTRLTVT.

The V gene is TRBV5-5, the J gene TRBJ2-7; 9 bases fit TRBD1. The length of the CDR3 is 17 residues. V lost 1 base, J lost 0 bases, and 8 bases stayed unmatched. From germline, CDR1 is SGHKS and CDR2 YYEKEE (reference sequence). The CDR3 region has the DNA TGTGCCAGCAGCTTGTCTGGACAGGGGACTGTCTCCTACGAGCAGTACTTC. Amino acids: CASSLSGQGTVSYEQYF. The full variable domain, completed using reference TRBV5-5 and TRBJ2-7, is DAGVTQSPTHLIKTRGQQVTLRCSPISGHKSVSWYQQVLGQGPQFIFQYYEKEERGRGNFPDRFSARQFPNYSSELNVNALLLGDSALYLCASSLSGQGTVSYEQYFGPGTRLTVT.

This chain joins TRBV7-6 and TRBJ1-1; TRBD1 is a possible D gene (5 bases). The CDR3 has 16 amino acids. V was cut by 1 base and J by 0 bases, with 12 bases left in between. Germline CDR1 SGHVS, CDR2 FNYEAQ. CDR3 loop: CASSLVGAGMNTEAFF. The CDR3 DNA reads TGTGCCAGCAGCTTAGTGGGCGCAGGGATGAACACTGAAGCTTTCTTT.

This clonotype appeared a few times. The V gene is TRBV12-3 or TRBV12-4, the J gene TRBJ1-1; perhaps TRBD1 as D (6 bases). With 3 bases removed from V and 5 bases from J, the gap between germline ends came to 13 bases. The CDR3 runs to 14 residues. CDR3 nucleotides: TGTGCCAGCAGTTTTGGGGGGGCAGATACTGAAGCTTTCTTT. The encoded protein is CASSFGGADTEAFF.

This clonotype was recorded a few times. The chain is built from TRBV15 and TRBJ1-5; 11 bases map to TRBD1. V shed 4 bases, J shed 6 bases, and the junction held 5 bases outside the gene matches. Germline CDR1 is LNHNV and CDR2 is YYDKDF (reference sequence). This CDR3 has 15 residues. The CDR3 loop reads CATSTRTGGFQPQHF. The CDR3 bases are TGTGCCACCAGCACAAGGACAGGGGGCTTTCAGCCCCAGCATTTT.

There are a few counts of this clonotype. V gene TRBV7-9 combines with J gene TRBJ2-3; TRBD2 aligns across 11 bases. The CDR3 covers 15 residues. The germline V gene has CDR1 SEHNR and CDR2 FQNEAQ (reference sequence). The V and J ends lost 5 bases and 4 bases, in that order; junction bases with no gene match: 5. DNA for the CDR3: TGTGCCAGCAGCCCCCTAGCGGGAGGAGCAGATACGCAGTATTTT. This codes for CASSPLAGGADTQYF.

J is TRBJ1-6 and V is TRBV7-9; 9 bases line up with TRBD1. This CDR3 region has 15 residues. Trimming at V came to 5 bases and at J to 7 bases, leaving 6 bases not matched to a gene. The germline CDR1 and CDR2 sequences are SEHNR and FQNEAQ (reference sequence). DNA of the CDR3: TGTGCCAGCAGCCAGATGACAGGGGGGAATTCACCCCTCCACTTT. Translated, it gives CASSQMTGGNSPLHF.

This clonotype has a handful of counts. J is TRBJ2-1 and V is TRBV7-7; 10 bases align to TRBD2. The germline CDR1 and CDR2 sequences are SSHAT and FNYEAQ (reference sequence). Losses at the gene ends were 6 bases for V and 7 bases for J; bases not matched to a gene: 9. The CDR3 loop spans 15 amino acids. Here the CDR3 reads CASSAALAGVNEQFF. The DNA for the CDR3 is TGTGCCAGCAGTGCGGCGCTAGCGGGAGTTAATGAGCAGTTCTTC.

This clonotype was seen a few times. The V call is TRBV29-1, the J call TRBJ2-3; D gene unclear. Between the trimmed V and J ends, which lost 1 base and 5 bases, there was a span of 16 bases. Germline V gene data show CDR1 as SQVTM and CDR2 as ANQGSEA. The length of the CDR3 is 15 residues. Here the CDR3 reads CSVEGTLVFQDTQYF. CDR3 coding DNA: TGCAGCGTTGAAGGTACCCTAGTGTTCCAAGATACGCAGTATTTT.

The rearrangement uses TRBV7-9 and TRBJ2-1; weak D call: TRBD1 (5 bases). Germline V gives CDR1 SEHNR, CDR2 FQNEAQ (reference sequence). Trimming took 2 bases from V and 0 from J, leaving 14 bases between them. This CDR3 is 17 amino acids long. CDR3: CASSLRGGQSSYNEQFF. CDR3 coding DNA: TGTGCCAGCAGCTTAAGGGGCGGCCAGAGCTCCTACAATGAGCAGTTCTTC.

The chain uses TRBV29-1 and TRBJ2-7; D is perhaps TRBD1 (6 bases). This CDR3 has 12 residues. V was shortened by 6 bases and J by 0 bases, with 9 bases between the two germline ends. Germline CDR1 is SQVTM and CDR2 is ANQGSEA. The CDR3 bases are TGCAGCGTAGCAGGGGACTCCTACGAGCAGTACTTC. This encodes CSVAGDSYEQYF.

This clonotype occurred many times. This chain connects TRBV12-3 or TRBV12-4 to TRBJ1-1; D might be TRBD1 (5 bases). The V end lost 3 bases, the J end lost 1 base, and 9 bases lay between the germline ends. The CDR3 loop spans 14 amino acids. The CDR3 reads CASSLRQTNTEAFF. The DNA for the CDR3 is TGTGCCAGCAGTTTGAGACAGACGAACACTGAAGCTTTCTTT.